Each of the 10 T cell receptor beta chains below was sequenced from the same sample in a study of T cell changes during pregnancy in multiple sclerosis. Data came from immunoSEQ multiplex PCR; TCRdb stores just in-frame clones and leaves some out. Of roughly 13,000 clones listed, roughly 93% were seen once; the top ten hold approximately 2.8%. Sequenced material: peripheral blood, taken in the second trimester of pregnancy. Every receptor here comes from a female donor in good health, enrolled as a control in a pregnancy study.

This clone has just one count. The chain couples TRBV25-1 to TRBJ1-1, with 9 bases identical to TRBD1. This CDR3 region has 12 residues. With V trimmed by 6 bases and J by 4 bases, 0 bases remained unmatched. The germline gives CDR1 MGHDK, CDR2 SYGVNS. CDR3 DNA: TGTGCCAGCAGGACAGGGGGCACTGAAGCTTTCTTT. Its protein product is CASRTGGTEAFF.

CDR3 residues: CATSRDGRQNSGNTIYF. DNA of the CDR3: TGTGCCACCAGCAGAGATGGTCGACAAAATTCTGGAAACACCATATATTTT. The J gene is TRBJ1-3, the V gene TRBV15; unclear D gene. The CDR3 has 17 amino acids. V was clipped by 0 bases and J by 1 base, with 13 bases between them. CDR1 and CDR2 from the germline V gene are LNHNV and YYDKDF (reference sequence).

The gene calls are TRBV7-3 and TRBJ1-1; TRBD1 might be the D (6 bases). CDR1 and CDR2 from the germline V gene are SGHTA and FQGTGA. Trimming pared 4 bases from V and 0 bases from J, leaving 6 bases between. The length of the CDR3 is 13 residues. This chain's CDR3 is CASSWTVNTEAFF. CDR3 nucleotide sequence: TGTGCCAGCAGCTGGACAGTGAACACTGAAGCTTTCTTT. Full variable domain (rest looked up from reference TRBV7-3 and TRBJ1-1): GAGVSQTPSNKVTEKGKYVELRCDPISGHTALYWYRQSLGQGPEFLIYFQGTGAADDSGLPNDRFFAVRPEGSVSTLKIQRTERGDSAVYLCASSWTVNTEAFFGQGTRLTVV.

The J gene is TRBJ2-3, the V gene TRBV28; TRBD2 matches 8 bases. The V gene's germline CDR1 is MDHEN and CDR2 SYDVKM. V trimming: 3 bases; J trimming: 2 bases; junction bases outside the gene matches: 7. The CDR3 totals 16 residues. The CDR3 region has the DNA TGTGCCAGCAGTTTTGAGGCGGGAGGACCCACAGATACGCAGTATTTT. It is translated as CASSFEAGGPTDTQYF.

This clone was found once. The chain employs TRBV9 and TRBJ2-2; 13 bases fit TRBD2. This CDR3 region has 17 residues. J gave up 6 bases and V 2 bases, and 7 bases lay outside the gene matches. Germline V gene data show CDR1 as SGDLS and CDR2 as YYNGEE. CDR3 amino acids: CASSVEGLAGSAGELFF. The CDR3 nucleotides read TGTGCCAGCAGCGTCGAGGGACTAGCGGGGTCGGCCGGGGAGCTGTTTTTT.

J is TRBJ1-1 and V is TRBV5-4; D may be TRBD1 (6 bases). V was pared by 6 bases and J by 3 bases, with 15 bases between. Germline assignment: CDR1 SGHNT and CDR2 YYREEE (reference sequence). This CDR3 is built from 14 residues. The CDR3 sequence: CASTAGERYTEAFF. The DNA of the CDR3 is TGTGCCAGCACCGCAGGGGAGCGGTACACTGAAGCTTTCTTT.

This clone was observed a single time. The rearrangement links TRBV19 to TRBJ2-5; 8 positions match TRBD1. The CDR3 is 15 amino acids. The germline CDR1 and CDR2 sequences are LNHDA and SQIVND (reference sequence). V lost 4 bases and J lost 4; bases outside the gene matches: 8. DNA for the CDR3: TGTGCCAGTAGTAGACGACAGGGGAATGGAGAGACCCAGTACTTC. It translates to CASSRRQGNGETQYF.

The rearrangement uses TRBV7-2 and TRBJ2-3; 11 bases align to TRBD2. The CDR3 is made up of 15 amino acids. In germline, CDR1 is SGHTA, CDR2 FQGNSA. J was trimmed by 6 bases and V by 3 bases; bases with no gene match: 5. The CDR3 nucleotides read TGTGCCAGCAGCTTGAGTAGCGGGAGGGTGGATACGCAGTATTTT. It encodes CASSLSSGRVDTQYF.

The chain employs TRBV6-5 and TRBJ2-3; the match to TRBD2 covers 8 bases. Germline loops: CDR1 MNHEY, CDR2 SVGAGI. The CDR3 length is 13 residues. Trimming removed 5 bases from V and 3 bases from J; junction bases left unmatched: 1. CDR3 region: CASSGTRTDTQYF. CDR3 DNA sequence: TGTGCCAGCAGTGGGACTAGAACAGATACGCAGTATTTT.

As for this clone: The junction differs from germline at one of its ends, possibly a read error. The rearrangement links TRBV9 to TRBJ2-5; a weak D match, TRBD2 (6 bases). Germline V gene lookup returns CDR1 SGDLS and CDR2 YYNGEE. CDR3 size: 13 residues. The CDR3 loop reads CASSVGGEEAQYF. CDR3 nucleotides: TGTGCCAGCAGCGTAGGGGGGGAAGAGGCCCAGTACTTC.